Presented here are 18 T cell receptor beta chains from one specimen sequenced in a study of OX40 agonist ivuxolimab in advanced cancers. Clones were sequenced by immunoSEQ multiplex PCR, and TCRdb holds only the in-frame ones, with some missing. Of 75,000 to 100,000 clones in the sample, around 80% are singletons; the top ten hold under 6.5%. The source material was CD4+ or CD8+ T cells sorted from blood, sampled in a trial of the OX40 agonist ivuxolimab. Receptors originate from an adult with an advanced solid tumor such as melanoma, head and neck, liver or kidney cancer.

V usage is TRBV5-1 and J usage is TRBJ1-5; D is perhaps TRBD1 (6 bases). Germline V lookup: CDR1 SGHRS, CDR2 YFSETQ. This CDR3 contains 14 residues. Trimming left V 0 bases short and J 10 bases short, with 14 bases between. Written as DNA, the CDR3 is TGCGCCAGCAGCTTGGGCGGGGGCGAGGTACCCCAGCATTTT. As protein: CASSLGGGEVPQHF.

The chain combines TRBV9 with TRBJ1-1; D is unresolved. The CDR3 is 13 amino acids. CDR1 SGDLS and CDR2 YYNGEE come from the germline V gene. Trimming left V 0 bases short and J 4 bases short, with 7 bases between. CDR3 amino acids: CASSVGRATEAFF. The CDR3 DNA is TGTGCCAGCAGCGTAGGGCGGGCCACTGAAGCTTTCTTT.

The CDR3 loop reads CASTTPRGGGVPEAFF. CDR3 bases: TGTGCCAGCACCACTCCTCGAGGGGGGGGTGTCCCTGAAGCTTTCTTT. J is TRBJ1-1 and V is TRBV11-2, with a tentative D call TRBD1 (6 bases). This CDR3 region has 16 residues. Germline V gene data show CDR1 as SGHAT and CDR2 as FQNNGV. The V and J ends lost 7 bases and 6 bases respectively, with 24 bases between them.

V and J are TRBV2 and TRBJ2-1; 11 bases line up with TRBD1. The germline V gene has CDR1 SNHLY and CDR2 FYNNEI. V dropped 8 bases and J dropped 6; count of bases not matched to a gene: 0. The CDR3 has 12 residues. The CDR3 here is CASGTGGNEQFF. The CDR3 DNA sequence: TGTGCCAGCGGGACAGGGGGCAATGAGCAGTTCTTC.

This chain links TRBV10-3 with TRBJ1-1; 7 nucleotides match TRBD1. Losses at the gene ends were 2 bases for V and 11 bases for J; bases not matched to a gene: 5. CDR3 size: 12 residues. CDR1 and CDR2 from the germline V gene are ENHRY and SYGVKD. The DNA of the CDR3 is TGTGCCATCAGTGAGGAAGACAGGGACGCTTTCTTT. Amino acids: CAISEEDRDAFF.

V usage is TRBV19 and J usage is TRBJ2-7; D remains ambiguous. The CDR3 is 14 amino acids. From germline, CDR1 is LNHDA and CDR2 SQIVND (reference sequence). The ends were cut back, 1 base at V and 0 bases at J, with 7 bases in the middle. CDR3 amino acids: CASSIVADSYEQYF. The CDR3 DNA reads as TGTGCCAGTAGTATAGTGGCAGACTCCTACGAGCAGTACTTC.

In its sample, this clone was seen once. CDR3 loop: CASRGDSRGTGELFF. CDR3 sequence (DNA): TGTGCCAGCAGGGGTGACAGTCGGGGCACCGGGGAGCTGTTTTTT. The V call is TRBV6-5, the J call TRBJ2-2; tentatively, D is TRBD1 or TRBD2 (5 bases each). Germline lookup yields CDR1 MNHEY and CDR2 SVGAGI. V was shortened by 6 bases and J by 4 bases, with 15 bases between the two germline ends. The CDR3 is made up of 15 amino acids.

The chain is built from TRBV2 and TRBJ1-1; D is unresolved. The germline V gene has CDR1 SNHLY and CDR2 FYNNEI. The CDR3 consists of 11 residues. The V and J ends lost 4 bases and 4 bases respectively, with 4 bases between them. Here the CDR3 DNA reads TGTGCCAGCAGTGTAACCACTGAAGCTTTCTTT. This gives the protein CASSVTTEAFF.

A single count supports this clone. The chain combines TRBV5-1 with TRBJ1-1; 8 bases agree with TRBD1. CDR1 SGHRS and CDR2 YFSETQ come from the germline V gene. CDR3 length equals 13 residues. The junction had 4 bases not matched to a gene; V was cut back by 4 bases and J by 5 bases. The CDR3 loop reads CASSPDRETEAFF. For the CDR3, the DNA is TGCGCCAGCAGCCCGGACAGGGAAACTGAAGCTTTCTTT.

In this sample, this clone turned up once. The rearrangement uses TRBV19 and TRBJ1-5; D may be TRBD1 (5 bases). Germline CDR1 is LNHDA and CDR2 is SQIVND (reference sequence). Trimming removed 3 bases at V and 4 bases at J, with 7 bases between. This CDR3 has 13 residues. CDR3: CASSIGANQPQHF. CDR3 coding DNA: TGTGCCAGTAGTATCGGGGCAAATCAGCCCCAGCATTTT.

This chain uses TRBV5-1 with TRBJ2-7; D might be TRBD2 (7 bases). This CDR3 region has 15 residues. The germline V gene has CDR1 SGHRS and CDR2 YFSETQ. Trimming took 0 bases from V and 5 from J, leaving 15 bases between them. The CDR3 here is CASSLDPGGGNEQYF. The CDR3 DNA reads TGCGCCAGCAGCTTGGATCCGGGGGGCGGAAACGAGCAGTACTTC.

The gene calls are TRBV7-6 and TRBJ1-1; no reliable D call. Germline CDR1 is SGHVS and CDR2 is FNYEAQ. The CDR3 covers 14 residues. V lost 1 base and J 1 base, leaving 7 bases between the germline ends. The CDR3 protein is CASSLGTANTEAFF. In DNA, the CDR3 is TGTGCCAGCAGCTTAGGGACGGCGAACACTGAAGCTTTCTTT.

The gene calls are TRBV19 and TRBJ2-7; 12 positions agree with TRBD2. From germline, CDR1 is LNHDA and CDR2 SQIVND (reference sequence). This CDR3 has 18 residues. With V trimmed by 3 bases and J by 5 bases, 14 bases remained unmatched. For the CDR3, the DNA is TGTGCCAGTAGTATTAAAGCCACTAGCGGGGGGCCAGAGGACGAGCAGTACTTC. It encodes CASSIKATSGGPEDEQYF.

The chain employs TRBV27 and TRBJ2-6, with D perhaps TRBD1 or TRBD2 (5 bases each). Germline V gene lookup returns CDR1 MNHEY and CDR2 SMNVEV (reference sequence). This CDR3 contains 18 residues. Trimming removed 3 bases from V and 1 base from J, with 16 bases in between. The CDR3 loop reads CASSFRGDGRSGANVLTF. The CDR3 nucleotides are TGTGCCAGCAGTTTTAGGGGAGATGGGCGATCTGGGGCCAACGTCCTGACTTTC.

The chain carries TRBV19 and TRBJ2-1, with no clear D. The V and J ends lost 5 bases and 4 bases respectively, with 9 bases between them. Looked up from germline, CDR1 is LNHDA and CDR2 is SQIVND (reference sequence). This CDR3 is 13 amino acids long. The CDR3 bases are TGTGCCAGTAGTCCCGGTATTTACAATGAGCAGTTCTTC. Its translation: CASSPGIYNEQFF.

This sequence joins TRBV14 and TRBJ2-1; D remains unclear. The CDR3 consists of 11 residues. The germline CDR1 and CDR2 sequences are SGHDN and FVKESK. V lost 5 bases and J lost 4, with 3 bases in between. The CDR3 coding sequence is TGTGCCAGCAGCGGGTACAATGAGCAGTTCTTC. It specifies CASSGYNEQFF.

This clone was detected only once. This chain connects TRBV4-3 to TRBJ2-6, with TRBD1 matching over 9 bases. Germline V gene data show CDR1 as LGHNA and CDR2 as YSLEER. The length of the CDR3 is 19 residues. The junction had 11 bases not matched to a gene; V was cut back by 3 bases and J by 2 bases. CDR3 bases: TGCGCCAGCAGCCACCAAATCCTCACAGGGGGCGCTGGGGCCAACGTCCTGACTTTC. Protein: CASSHQILTGGAGANVLTF.

This chain uses TRBV19 with TRBJ1-5; D is unresolved. CDR1 is LNHDA, CDR2 SQIVND, per germline (reference sequence). This CDR3 has 17 amino acids. Trimming took 5 bases from V and 4 from J, leaving 21 bases between them. The CDR3 coding sequence is TGTGCCAGTAGTCCGAACCCCCATGCAGCCTCTAATCAGCCCCAGCATTTT. It codes for CASSPNPHAASNQPQHF.